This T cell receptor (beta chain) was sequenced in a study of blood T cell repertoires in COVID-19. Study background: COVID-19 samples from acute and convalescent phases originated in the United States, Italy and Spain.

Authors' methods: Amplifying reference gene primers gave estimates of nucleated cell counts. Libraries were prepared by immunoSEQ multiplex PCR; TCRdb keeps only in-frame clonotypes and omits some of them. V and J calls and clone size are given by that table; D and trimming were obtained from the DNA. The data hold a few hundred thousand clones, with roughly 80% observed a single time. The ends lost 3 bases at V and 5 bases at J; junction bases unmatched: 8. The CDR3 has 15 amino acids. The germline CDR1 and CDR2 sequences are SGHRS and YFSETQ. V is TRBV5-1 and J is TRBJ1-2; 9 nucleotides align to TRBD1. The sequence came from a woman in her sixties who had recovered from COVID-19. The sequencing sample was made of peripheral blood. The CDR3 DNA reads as TGCGCCAGCAGCTGGGACAGGGTCGGGACTTATGGCTACACCTTC. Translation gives CASSWDRVGTYGYTF.